This T cell receptor (beta chain) was obtained from a study of response to subunit inactivated influenza vaccine. General observations from the study: The authors put forward the suggestion that each seasonal influenza vaccination may bring in only a limited number of new T cells.

This clonotype was observed many times. Its antigen is currently unknown. Trimming cost V 0 bases and J 2 bases, with 5 bases left between them. Per germline, CDR1 SGHDT and CDR2 YYEEEE. The CDR3 totals 13 residues. Via MiXCR, TCRdb re-called the RT-PCR reads, giving one row per CDR3 protein. The table shows around 520,000 distinct CDR3 sequences, with 12% occurring only once. This chain uses TRBV5-6 with TRBJ2-5, with D unresolved. This clonotype was sampled from a man in his fifties or sixties who received an inactivated influenza vaccine. The sequenced sample was PBMCs from blood, obtained on the day of vaccination. The CDR3: CASSLEHQETQYF. The CDR3 DNA follows: TGTGCCAGCAGCTTGGAGCATCAAGAGACCCAGTACTTC.